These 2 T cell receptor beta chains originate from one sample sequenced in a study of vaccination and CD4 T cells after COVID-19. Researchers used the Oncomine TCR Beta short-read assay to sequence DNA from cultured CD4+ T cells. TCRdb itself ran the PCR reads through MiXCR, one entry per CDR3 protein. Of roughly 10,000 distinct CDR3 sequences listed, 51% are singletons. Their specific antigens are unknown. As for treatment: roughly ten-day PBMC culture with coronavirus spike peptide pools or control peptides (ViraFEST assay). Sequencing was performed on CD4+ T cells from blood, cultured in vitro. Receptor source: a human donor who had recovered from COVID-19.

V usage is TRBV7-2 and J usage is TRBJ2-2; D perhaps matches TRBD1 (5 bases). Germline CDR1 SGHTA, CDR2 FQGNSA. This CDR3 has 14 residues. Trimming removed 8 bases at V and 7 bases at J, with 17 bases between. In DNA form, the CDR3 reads TGTGCCAGCGGCTCCAGGGTGCCTGTCGGGGAGCTGTTTTTT. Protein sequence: CASGSRVPVGELFF.

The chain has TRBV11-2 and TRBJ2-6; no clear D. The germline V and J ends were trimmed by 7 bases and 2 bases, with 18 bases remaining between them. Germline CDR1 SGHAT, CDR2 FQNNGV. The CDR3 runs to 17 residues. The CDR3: CASTGPGSNAGANVLTF. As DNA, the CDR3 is TGTGCCAGCACCGGACCAGGTTCTAACGCTGGGGCCAACGTCCTGACTTTC. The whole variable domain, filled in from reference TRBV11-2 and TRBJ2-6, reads EAGVAQSPRYKIIEKRQSVAFWCNPISGHATLYWYQQILGQGPKLLIQFQNNGVVDDSQLPKDRFSAERLKGVDSTLKIQPAKLEDSAVYLCASTGPGSNAGANVLTFGAGSRLTVL.